This T cell receptor (beta chain) was recorded in a study of T-cell memory formation after mild COVID-19. V lost 2 bases, J lost 3 bases, and 7 bases lay in between. Germline loops: CDR1 DFQATT, CDR2 SNEGSKA (reference sequence). This CDR3 has 12 amino acids. This clonotype was found a few times. TCRalpha and TCRbeta libraries used 5'RACE with constant-segment primers and UMIs. TCRdb reprocessed the 5' RACE reads with MiXCR, giving one entry per CDR3 protein. The sample shows some 100,000 distinct CDR3 sequences, more than 9.5% of them seen only once. Sample: PBMCs or a T cell subset sorted from them (not recorded which). The chain employs TRBV20-1 and TRBJ1-1; D is unclear. This clonotype was obtained from a man aged 18 to 30 who had mild COVID-19 (a few samples of this study predate the infection). Cell type and time point are not known. In DNA form, the CDR3 reads TGCAGTGCTAGACAACACCACACTGAAGCTTTCTTT. Protein: CSARQHHTEAFF.